The TCR beta chain under discussion was sequenced for a study of blood T cell repertoires in COVID-19. CDR1 is SGHDN, CDR2 FVKESK, per germline. V dropped 2 bases and J dropped 0; count of bases not matched to a gene: 2. The CDR3 runs to 16 residues. Method: immunoSEQ multiplex PCR; TCRdb's copy keeps in-frame clones and lacks some. In the table there are roughly 200,000 clones, about four fifths of which are singletons. The source of this sequence is a woman in her 70s with active or convalescent COVID-19. The chain combines TRBV14 with TRBJ2-2; TRBD1 aligns across 8 bases. The sequenced sample consisted of peripheral blood. Written as DNA, the CDR3 is TGTGCCAGCAGCCAATGGACAGGGACGAACACCGGGGAGCTGTTTTTT. Its protein is CASSQWTGTNTGELFF.